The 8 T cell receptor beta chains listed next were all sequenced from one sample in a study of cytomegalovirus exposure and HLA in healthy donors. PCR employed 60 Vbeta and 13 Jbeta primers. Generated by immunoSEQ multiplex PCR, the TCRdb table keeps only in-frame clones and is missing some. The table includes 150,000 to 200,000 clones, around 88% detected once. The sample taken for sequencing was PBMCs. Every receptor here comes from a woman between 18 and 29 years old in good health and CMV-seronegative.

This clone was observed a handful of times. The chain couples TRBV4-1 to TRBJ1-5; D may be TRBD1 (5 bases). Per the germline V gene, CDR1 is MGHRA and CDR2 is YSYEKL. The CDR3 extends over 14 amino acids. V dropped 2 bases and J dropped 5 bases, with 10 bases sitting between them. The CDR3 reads CASSQTGIDQPQHF. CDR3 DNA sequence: TGCGCCAGCAGCCAAACAGGAATCGATCAGCCCCAGCATTTT.

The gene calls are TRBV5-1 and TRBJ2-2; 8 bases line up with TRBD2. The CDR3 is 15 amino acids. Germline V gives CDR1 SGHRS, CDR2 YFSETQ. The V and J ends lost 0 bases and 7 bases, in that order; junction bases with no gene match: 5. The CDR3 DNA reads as TGCGCCAGCAGCTTGGAACTAGCGGTCGGCGGGGAGCTGTTTTTT. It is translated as CASSLELAVGGELFF.

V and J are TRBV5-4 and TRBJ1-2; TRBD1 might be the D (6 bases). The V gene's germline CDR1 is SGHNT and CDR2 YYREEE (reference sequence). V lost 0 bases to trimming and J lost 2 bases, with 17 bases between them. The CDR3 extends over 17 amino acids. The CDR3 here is CASSLAVWGGGNYGYTF. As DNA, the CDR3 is TGTGCCAGCAGCTTGGCCGTTTGGGGGGGCGGCAACTATGGCTACACCTTC.

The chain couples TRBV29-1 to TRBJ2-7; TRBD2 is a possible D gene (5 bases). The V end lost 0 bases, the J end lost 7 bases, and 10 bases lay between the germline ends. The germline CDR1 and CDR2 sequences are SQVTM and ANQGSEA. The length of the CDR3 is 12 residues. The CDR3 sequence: CSVEEGRGEQYF. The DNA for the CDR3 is TGCAGCGTTGAAGAGGGCCGCGGGGAGCAGTACTTC.

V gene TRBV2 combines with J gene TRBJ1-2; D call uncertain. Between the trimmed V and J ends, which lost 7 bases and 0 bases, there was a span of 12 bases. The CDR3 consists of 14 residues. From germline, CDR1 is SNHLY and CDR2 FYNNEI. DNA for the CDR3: TGTGCCAGCACCTGGCTAGAATCTAACTATGGCTACACCTTC. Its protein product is CASTWLESNYGYTF.

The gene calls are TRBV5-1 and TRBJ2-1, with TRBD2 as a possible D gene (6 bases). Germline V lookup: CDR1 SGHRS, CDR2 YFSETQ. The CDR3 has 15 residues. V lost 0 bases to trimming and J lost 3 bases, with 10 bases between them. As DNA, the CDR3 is TGCGCCAGCAGCTTGGTCGACGGGAGCTACAATGAGCAGTTCTTC. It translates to CASSLVDGSYNEQFF.

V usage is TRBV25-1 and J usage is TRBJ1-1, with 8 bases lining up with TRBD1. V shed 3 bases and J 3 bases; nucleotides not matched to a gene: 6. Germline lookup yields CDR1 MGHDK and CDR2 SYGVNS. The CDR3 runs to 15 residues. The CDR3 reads CASSEGQVGDTEAFF. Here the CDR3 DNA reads TGTGCCAGCAGTGAGGGACAGGTGGGGGACACTGAAGCTTTCTTT.

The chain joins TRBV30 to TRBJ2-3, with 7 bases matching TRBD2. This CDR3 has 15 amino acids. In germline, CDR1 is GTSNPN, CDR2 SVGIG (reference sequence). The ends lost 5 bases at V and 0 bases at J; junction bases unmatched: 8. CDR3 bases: TGTGCCTGGGGTAAGGGCGGGAGAAGCACAGATACGCAGTATTTT. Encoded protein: CAWGKGGRSTDTQYF. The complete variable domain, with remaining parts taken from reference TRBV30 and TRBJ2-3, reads SQTIHQWPATLVQPVGSPLSLECTVEGTSNPNLYWYRQAAGRGLQLLFYSVGIGQISSEVPQNLSASRPQDRQFILSSKKLLLSDSGFYLCAWGKGGRSTDTQYFGPGTRLTVL.